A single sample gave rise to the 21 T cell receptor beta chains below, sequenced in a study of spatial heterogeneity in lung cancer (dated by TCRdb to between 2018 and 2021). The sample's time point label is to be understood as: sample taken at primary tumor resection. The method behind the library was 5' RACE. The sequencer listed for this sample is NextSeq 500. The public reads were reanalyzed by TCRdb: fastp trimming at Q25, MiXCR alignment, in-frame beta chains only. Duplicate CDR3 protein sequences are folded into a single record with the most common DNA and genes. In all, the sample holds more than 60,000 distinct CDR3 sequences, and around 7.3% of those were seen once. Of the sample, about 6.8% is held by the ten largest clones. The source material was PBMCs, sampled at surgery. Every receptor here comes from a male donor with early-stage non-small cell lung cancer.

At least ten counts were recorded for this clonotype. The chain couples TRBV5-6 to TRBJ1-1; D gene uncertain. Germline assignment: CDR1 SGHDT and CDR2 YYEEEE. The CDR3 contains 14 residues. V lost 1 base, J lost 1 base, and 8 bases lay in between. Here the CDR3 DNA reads TGTGCCAGCAGCTTGAGGACGGGGAACACTGAAGCTTTCTTT. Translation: CASSLRTGNTEAFF.

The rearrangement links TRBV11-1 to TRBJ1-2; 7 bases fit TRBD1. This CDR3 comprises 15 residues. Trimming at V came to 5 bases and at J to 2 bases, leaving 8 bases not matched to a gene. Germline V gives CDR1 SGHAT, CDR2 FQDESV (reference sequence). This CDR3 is CASSINSDRNYGYTF. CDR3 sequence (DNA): TGTGCCAGCAGCATCAACTCGGACAGGAACTATGGCTACACCTTC.

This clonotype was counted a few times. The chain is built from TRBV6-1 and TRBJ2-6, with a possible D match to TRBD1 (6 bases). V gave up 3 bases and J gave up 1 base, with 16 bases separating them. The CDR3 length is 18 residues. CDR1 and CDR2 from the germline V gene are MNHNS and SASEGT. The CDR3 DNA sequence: TGTGCCAGCAGTGACGGTCTTGGACAGAGGTCTGGGGCCAACGTCCTGACTTTC. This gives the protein CASSDGLGQRSGANVLTF.

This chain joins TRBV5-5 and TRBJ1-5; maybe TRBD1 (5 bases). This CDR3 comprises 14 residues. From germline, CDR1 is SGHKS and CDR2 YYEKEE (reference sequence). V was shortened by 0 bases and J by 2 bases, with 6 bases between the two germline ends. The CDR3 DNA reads TGTGCCAGCAGCTTGGGGGGCGGCAATCAGCCCCAGCATTTT. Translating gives CASSLGGGNQPQHF.

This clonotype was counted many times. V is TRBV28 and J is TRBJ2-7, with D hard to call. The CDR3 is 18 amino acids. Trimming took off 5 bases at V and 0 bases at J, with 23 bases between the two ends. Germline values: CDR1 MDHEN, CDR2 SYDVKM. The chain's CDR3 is CASSQRTLKAISSYEQYF. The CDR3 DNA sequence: TGTGCCAGCAGTCAGCGTACCCTTAAAGCGATCAGCTCCTACGAGCAGTACTTC.

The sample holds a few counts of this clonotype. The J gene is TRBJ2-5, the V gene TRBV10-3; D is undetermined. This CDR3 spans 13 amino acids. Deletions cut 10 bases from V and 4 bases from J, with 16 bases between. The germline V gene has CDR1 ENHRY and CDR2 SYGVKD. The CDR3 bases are TGTGCCACCACCCCCTCGGGCAGAGAGACCCAGTACTTC. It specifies CATTPSGRETQYF.

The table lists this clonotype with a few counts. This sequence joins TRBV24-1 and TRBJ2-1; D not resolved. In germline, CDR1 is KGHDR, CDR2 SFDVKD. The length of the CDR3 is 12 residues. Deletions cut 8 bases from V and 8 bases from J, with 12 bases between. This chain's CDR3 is CATKGIIDEQFF. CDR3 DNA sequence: TGTGCCACCAAGGGTATCATCGATGAGCAGTTCTTC.

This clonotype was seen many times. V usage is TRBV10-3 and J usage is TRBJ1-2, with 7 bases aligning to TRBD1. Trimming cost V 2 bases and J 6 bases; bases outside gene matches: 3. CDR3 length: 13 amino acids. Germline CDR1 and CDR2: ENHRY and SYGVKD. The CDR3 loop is CAISEDREHGYTF. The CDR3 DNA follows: TGTGCCATCAGTGAGGACAGGGAACATGGCTACACCTTC.

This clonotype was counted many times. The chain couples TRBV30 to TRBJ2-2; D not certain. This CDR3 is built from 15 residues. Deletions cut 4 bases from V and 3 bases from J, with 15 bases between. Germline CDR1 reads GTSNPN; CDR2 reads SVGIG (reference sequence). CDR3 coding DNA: TGTGCCTGGAATATAGGGTCTTGGGACACCGGGGAGCTGTTTTTT. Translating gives CAWNIGSWDTGELFF.

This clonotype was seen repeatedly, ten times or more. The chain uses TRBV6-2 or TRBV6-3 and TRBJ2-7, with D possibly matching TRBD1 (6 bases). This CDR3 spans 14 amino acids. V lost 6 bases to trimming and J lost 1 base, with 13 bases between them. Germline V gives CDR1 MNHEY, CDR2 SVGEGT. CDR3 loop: CASSWGQGSYEQYF. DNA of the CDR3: TGTGCCAGCAGCTGGGGCCAGGGGTCCTACGAGCAGTACTTC.

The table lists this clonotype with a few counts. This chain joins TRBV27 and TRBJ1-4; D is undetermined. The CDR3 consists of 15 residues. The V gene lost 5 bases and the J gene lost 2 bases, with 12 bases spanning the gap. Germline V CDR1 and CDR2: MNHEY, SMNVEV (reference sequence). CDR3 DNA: TGTGCCAGCAGTCCTGGAGGGTTCACTAATGAAAAACTGTTTTTT. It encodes CASSPGGFTNEKLFF. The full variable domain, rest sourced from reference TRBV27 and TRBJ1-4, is EAQVTQNPRYLITVTGKKLTVTCSQNMNHEYMSWYRQDPGLGLRQIYYSMNVEVTDKGDVPEGYKVSRKEKRNFPLILESPSPNQTSLYFCASSPGGFTNEKLFFGSGTQLSVL.

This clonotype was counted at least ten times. CDR3 sequence reads: CASSPPSRNEQFF. In nucleotides, the CDR3 is TGTGCCAGCTCACCACCCAGTAGAAATGAGCAGTTCTTC. V is TRBV18 and J is TRBJ2-1; D not certain. Looked up from germline, CDR1 is KGHSH and CDR2 is LQKENI. This CDR3 is built from 13 residues. Trimming left V 0 bases short and J 7 bases short, with 7 bases between.

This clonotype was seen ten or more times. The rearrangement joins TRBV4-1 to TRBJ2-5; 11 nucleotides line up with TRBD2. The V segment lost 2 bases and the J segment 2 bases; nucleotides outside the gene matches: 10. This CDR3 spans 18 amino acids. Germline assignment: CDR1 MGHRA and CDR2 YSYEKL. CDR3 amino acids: CASSQITSGSSGQETQYF. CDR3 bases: TGCGCCAGCAGCCAAATTACTAGCGGGAGTAGCGGGCAAGAGACCCAGTACTTC.

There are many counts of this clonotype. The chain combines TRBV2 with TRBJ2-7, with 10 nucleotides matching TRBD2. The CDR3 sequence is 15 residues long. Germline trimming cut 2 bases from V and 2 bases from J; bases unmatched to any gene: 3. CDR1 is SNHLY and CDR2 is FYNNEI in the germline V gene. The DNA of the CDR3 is TGTGCCAGCAGTGAATGGAGCGGGGGGGCCTACGAGCAGTACTTC. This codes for CASSEWSGGAYEQYF.

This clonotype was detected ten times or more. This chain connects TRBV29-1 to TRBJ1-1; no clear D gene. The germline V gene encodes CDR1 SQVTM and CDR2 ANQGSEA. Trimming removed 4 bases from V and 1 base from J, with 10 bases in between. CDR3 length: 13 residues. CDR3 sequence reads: CSVGQSRNTEAFF. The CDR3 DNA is TGCAGCGTTGGCCAGTCCCGGAACACTGAAGCTTTCTTT.

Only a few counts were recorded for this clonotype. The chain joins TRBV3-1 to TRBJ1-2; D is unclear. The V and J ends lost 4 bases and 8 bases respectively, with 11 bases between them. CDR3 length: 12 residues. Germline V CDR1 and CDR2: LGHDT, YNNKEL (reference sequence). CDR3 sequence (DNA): TGTGCCAGCAGCCGAGGAGCGGGCGGCTACACCTTC. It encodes CASSRGAGGYTF.

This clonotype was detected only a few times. CDR3 DNA sequence: TGTGCCAGCAGCCAGGACAGGAGGCAAGAGACCCAGTACTTC. Encoded protein: CASSQDRRQETQYF. The rearrangement links TRBV7-8 to TRBJ2-5; 7 bases are a match to TRBD1. CDR3 length equals 14 residues. The J segment lost 2 bases and the V segment lost 5 bases, leaving 5 bases of the junction unmatched. In germline, CDR1 is SGHVS, CDR2 FQNEAQ.

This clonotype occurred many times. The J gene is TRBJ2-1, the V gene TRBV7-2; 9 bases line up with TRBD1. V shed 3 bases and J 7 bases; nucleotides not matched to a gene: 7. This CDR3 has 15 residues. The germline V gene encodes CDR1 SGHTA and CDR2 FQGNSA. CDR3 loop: CASSFAGTGWNEQFF. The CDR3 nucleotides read TGTGCCAGCAGCTTTGCCGGGACAGGGTGGAATGAGCAGTTCTTC.

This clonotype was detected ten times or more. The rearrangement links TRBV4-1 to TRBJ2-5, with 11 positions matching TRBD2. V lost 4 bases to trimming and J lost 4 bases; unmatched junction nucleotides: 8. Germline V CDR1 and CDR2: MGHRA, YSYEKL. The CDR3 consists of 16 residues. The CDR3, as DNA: TGCGCCAGCAGCCCCATAGCGGGAGGGCCGGGAGAGACCCAGTACTTC. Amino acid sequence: CASSPIAGGPGETQYF.

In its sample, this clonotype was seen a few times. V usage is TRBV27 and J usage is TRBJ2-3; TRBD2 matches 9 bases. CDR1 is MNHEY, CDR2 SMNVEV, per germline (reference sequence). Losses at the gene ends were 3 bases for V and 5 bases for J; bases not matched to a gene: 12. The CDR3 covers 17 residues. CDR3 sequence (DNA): TGTGCCAGCAGTTTCTCCGTAGTAGCGGGAGTTCAAGATACGCAGTATTTT. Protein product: CASSFSVVAGVQDTQYF.

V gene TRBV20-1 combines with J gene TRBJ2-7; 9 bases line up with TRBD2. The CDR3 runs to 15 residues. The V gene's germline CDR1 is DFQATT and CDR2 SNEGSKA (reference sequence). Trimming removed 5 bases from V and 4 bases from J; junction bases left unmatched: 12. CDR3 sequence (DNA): TGCAGTGCTTCTCGCGGTAGCGGGGGTAATTACGAGCAGTACTTC. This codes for CSASRGSGGNYEQYF.